The clone carrying this TCR beta chain was detected only once. Its antigen is not identified. CDR1 and CDR2 from the germline V gene are SGDLS and YYNGEE. The CDR3 contains 14 residues. V gave up 5 bases and J gave up 0 bases; unmatched junction bases: 4. These data belong to a study of cytomegalovirus exposure and HLA in healthy donors. Study-wide context: Genotyping of more than 300 donors showed that about 79% belonged to the Caucasian-associated ancestry cluster. Study-level points and caveats: In vitro data verified three CMV-associated chains as specific for CMV antigens. Cytomegalovirus association was assigned to 170 or so TCR beta chains.

A multiplex PCR was run with 60 Vbeta primers and 13 Jbeta primers. Profiled with immunoSEQ multiplex PCR; TCRdb holds only in-frame clones, not every one. This sample has over 80,000 clones, with around 73% found just once. The TCR originated in a middle-aged woman in good health and CMV-seronegative. The chain carries TRBV9 and TRBJ1-1; 7 bases agree with TRBD1. The sequenced material came from PBMCs. The CDR3 here is CASSKGQLNTEAFF. The CDR3 bases are TGTGCCAGCAGTAAGGGACAGCTGAACACTGAAGCTTTCTTT. The full variable domain, rest sourced from reference TRBV9 and TRBJ1-1, is DSGVTQTPKHLITATGQRVTLRCSPRSGDLSVYWYQQSLDQGLQFLIQYYNGEERAKGNILERFSAQQFPDLHSELNLSSLELGDSALYFCASSKGQLNTEAFFGQGTRLTVV.